Listed here are 22 T cell receptor beta chains from one sample, sequenced in a study of T cell changes during pregnancy in multiple sclerosis. Repertoires were generated with immunoSEQ multiplex PCR, while TCRdb's copy carries only in-frame clones and drops some. This table has roughly 45,000 clones, about 90% appearing once. Sample: peripheral blood, taken in the first trimester of pregnancy. These receptors were obtained from a female donor in good health, enrolled as a control in a pregnancy study.

The chain combines TRBV5-6 with TRBJ2-1; TRBD1 matches 7 bases. The germline V gene encodes CDR1 SGHDT and CDR2 YYEEEE. The length of the CDR3 is 13 residues. After removal of 2 bases from V and 15 bases from J, the junction contained 11 bases not matched to a gene. The DNA of the CDR3 is TGTGCCAGCAGCTTCGATGTAGGGGGCTTGCCGTTCTTC. It encodes CASSFDVGGLPFF.

The chain carries TRBV9 and TRBJ2-7, with TRBD1 identical over 8 bases. Germline values: CDR1 SGDLS, CDR2 YYNGEE. V shed 1 base, J shed 7 bases, and the junction held 7 bases outside the gene matches. The CDR3 spans 14 residues. In DNA, the CDR3 is TGTGCCAGCAGCGTAACAGGGGGGAGTGAAGAGCAGTACTTC. Translating it yields CASSVTGGSEEQYF.

This sequence joins TRBV7-9 and TRBJ2-6; the match to TRBD1 covers 9 bases. CDR1 is SEHNR and CDR2 is FQNEAQ in the germline V gene (reference sequence). Trimming removed 1 base from V and 2 bases from J; junction bases left unmatched: 0. The CDR3 is made up of 16 amino acids. CDR3 sequence reads: CASSLGTGAGANVLTF. The CDR3 bases are TGTGCCAGCAGCTTAGGGACAGGGGCTGGGGCCAACGTCCTGACTTTC.

This clone came up a few times. V is TRBV30 and J is TRBJ1-1; D is uncertain. Germline V CDR1 and CDR2: GTSNPN, SVGIG (reference sequence). This CDR3 is 13 amino acids long. Trimming pared 0 bases from V and 0 bases from J, leaving 5 bases between. The CDR3 sequence is CAWSVSLNTEAFF. The CDR3 region has the DNA TGTGCCTGGAGTGTAAGCCTGAACACTGAAGCTTTCTTT. Together with reference TRBV30 and TRBJ1-1, the CDR3 gives the full variable domain: SQTIHQWPATLVQPVGSPLSLECTVEGTSNPNLYWYRQAAGRGLQLLFYSVGIGQISSEVPQNLSASRPQDRQFILSSKKLLLSDSGFYLCAWSVSLNTEAFFGQGTRLTVV.

This chain joins TRBV5-6 and TRBJ2-2; 10 bases line up with TRBD2. The ends lost 0 bases at V and 2 bases at J; junction bases unmatched: 1. This CDR3 has 16 residues. From germline, CDR1 is SGHDT and CDR2 YYEEEE. CDR3 nucleotide sequence: TGTGCCAGCAGCTTGGGACTAGCGGGTAACACCGGGGAGCTGTTTTTT. Translating it yields CASSLGLAGNTGELFF.

This clone was counted once. This chain uses TRBV7-9 with TRBJ2-2; TRBD1 agrees at 9 bases. CDR1 and CDR2 from the germline V gene are SEHNR and FQNEAQ (reference sequence). V shed 0 bases, J shed 5 bases, and the junction held 13 bases outside the gene matches. The CDR3 is 19 amino acids. CDR3 sequence reads: CASSLAYGWGQGFTGELFF. The CDR3 DNA sequence: TGTGCCAGCAGCTTAGCGTATGGATGGGGACAGGGCTTTACCGGGGAGCTGTTTTTT.

This clone was detected once. The chain carries TRBV6-6 and TRBJ2-5; D ambiguous. Germline CDR1 reads MNHNY; CDR2 reads SVGAGI (reference sequence). V shed 5 bases and J shed 4 bases, with 5 bases lying between them. The CDR3 extends over 11 amino acids. In DNA, the CDR3 is TGTGCCAGCAGTCTAGGAGAGACCCAGTACTTC. Translated: CASSLGETQYF.

Remarks on this clone: The identical CDR3 is also encoded by other nucleotide sequences in the sample. CDR3 DNA sequence: TGTGCCAGCAGTTTGACTAGCGGGGTAGGGTACGAGCAGTACTTC. It yields the protein CASSLTSGVGYEQYF. The V call is TRBV7-2, the J call TRBJ2-7; 11 nucleotides match TRBD2. The CDR3 loop spans 15 amino acids. Germline CDR1 reads SGHTA; CDR2 reads FQGNSA. The trim removed 6 bases at V and 4 bases at J, leaving 8 bases unmatched.

The J gene is TRBJ2-3, the V gene TRBV7-2, with 9 bases that match TRBD2. The CDR3 runs to 15 residues. CDR1 SGHTA and CDR2 FQGNSA come from the germline V gene. The trim removed 6 bases at V and 2 bases at J, leaving 6 bases unmatched. CDR3 amino acids: CASSGGRAPTDTQYF. In DNA form, the CDR3 reads TGTGCCAGCAGTGGCGGGAGGGCCCCCACAGATACGCAGTATTTT. The full variable domain, rest sourced from reference TRBV7-2 and TRBJ2-3, is GAGVSQSPSNKVTEKGKDVELRCDPISGHTALYWYRQSLGQGLEFLIYFQGNSAPDKSGLPSDRFSAERTGGSVSTLTIQRTQQEDSAVYLCASSGGRAPTDTQYFGPGTRLTVL.

A single count supports this clone. V is TRBV30 and J is TRBJ2-3; 8 bases match TRBD1. Germline V CDR1 and CDR2: GTSNPN, SVGIG (reference sequence). This CDR3 has 14 amino acids. This CDR3 reads CAEARGLSTDTQYF. CDR3 bases: TGTGCTGAGGCCAGGGGGCTCTCCACAGATACGCAGTATTTT.

This clone was detected only once. The J gene is TRBJ2-2, the V gene TRBV6-5; 7 positions match TRBD2. Germline CDR1 is MNHEY and CDR2 is SVGAGI. This CDR3 has 14 residues. After removal of 2 bases from V and 5 bases from J, the junction contained 2 bases not matched to a gene. The CDR3 nucleotides read TGTGCCAGCAGTTACGGCGGGGGAACCGGGGAGCTGTTTTTT. Translation gives CASSYGGGTGELFF.

The rearrangement links TRBV6-5 to TRBJ2-1; 8 nucleotides align to TRBD2. V gave up 6 bases and J gave up 2 bases; unmatched junction bases: 6. Germline CDR1 MNHEY, CDR2 SVGAGI. The CDR3 has 15 residues. CDR3 region: CASSYGREPYNEQFF. CDR3 nucleotides: TGTGCCAGCAGCTACGGGAGGGAACCCTACAATGAGCAGTTCTTC.

V is TRBV10-3 and J is TRBJ2-5, with a weak D call TRBD1 (6 bases). CDR1 ENHRY and CDR2 SYGVKD come from the germline V gene. The CDR3 loop spans 13 amino acids. Trimming removed 7 bases from V and 2 bases from J, with 11 bases in between. The CDR3: CAIKGQTQETQYF. The CDR3 DNA is TGTGCCATCAAGGGACAAACACAAGAGACCCAGTACTTC.

The chain recombines TRBV18 with TRBJ1-2; no firm D call. The CDR3 contains 14 residues. Per germline, CDR1 KGHSH and CDR2 LQKENI. The V end lost 0 bases, the J end lost 4 bases, and 9 bases lay between the germline ends. Written as DNA, the CDR3 is TGTGCCAGCTCACCACCGGTACAGTCCTATGGCTACACCTTC. This translates into CASSPPVQSYGYTF.

The CDR3 DNA reads as TGTGCCAGCAGCTCGGGACTAGCCCTTAGGACCCAGTACTTC. Translating gives CASSSGLALRTQYF. The J gene is TRBJ2-5, the V gene TRBV7-9; 9 bases agree with TRBD2. Germline V gene lookup returns CDR1 SEHNR and CDR2 FQNEAQ (reference sequence). V gave up 4 bases and J gave up 7 bases; unmatched junction bases: 7. This CDR3 is built from 14 residues.

The rearrangement joins TRBV28 to TRBJ2-3; D unresolved. With 6 bases removed from V and 5 bases from J, the gap between germline ends came to 21 bases. The germline V gene encodes CDR1 MDHEN and CDR2 SYDVKM. The length of the CDR3 is 16 residues. The CDR3 region has the DNA TGTGCCAGCAGCCCCACGGCGCTGGGTCCGGGAGATACGCAGTATTTT. Translation: CASSPTALGPGDTQYF.

V usage is TRBV28 and J usage is TRBJ2-7, with D perhaps matching TRBD2 (6 bases). The V end was cut by 7 bases, the J end by 0 bases, with 19 bases between. The CDR3 is made up of 16 amino acids. CDR1 and CDR2 (germline): MDHEN, SYDVKM. CDR3: CASIQDRRDHSYEQYF. The CDR3 nucleotides are TGTGCCAGCATCCAGGATCGGCGGGACCACTCCTACGAGCAGTACTTC.

This chain uses TRBV2 with TRBJ2-1; the D is unclear. Trimming cost V 4 bases and J 0 bases, with 19 bases left between them. This CDR3 comprises 18 residues. Germline assignment: CDR1 SNHLY and CDR2 FYNNEI. CDR3 sequence reads: CASSVNTLGRSSYNEQFF. The CDR3 nucleotides read TGTGCCAGCAGTGTAAATACCCTAGGTAGGAGCTCCTACAATGAGCAGTTCTTC. The full variable domain, rest sourced from reference TRBV2 and TRBJ2-1, is EPEVTQTPSHQVTQMGQEVILRCVPISNHLYFYWYRQILGQKVEFLVSFYNNEISEKSEIFDDQFSVERPDGSNFTLKIRSTKLEDSAMYFCASSVNTLGRSSYNEQFFGPGTRLTVL.

The chain combines TRBV7-8 with TRBJ2-3; D gene uncertain. The V and J ends lost 5 bases and 6 bases respectively, with 12 bases between them. From germline, CDR1 is SGHVS and CDR2 FQNEAQ. CDR3 length: 13 amino acids. CDR3 residues: CASSPPSPDTQYF. The DNA for the CDR3 is TGTGCCAGCAGCCCCCCCTCTCCGGATACGCAGTATTTT.

V and J are TRBV4-3 and TRBJ2-7; D is undetermined. In germline, CDR1 is LGHNA, CDR2 YSLEER. The CDR3 length is 15 residues. The V and J ends lost 1 base and 2 bases respectively, with 12 bases between them. The CDR3 spells CASSQGAYSPYEQYF. In DNA, the CDR3 is TGCGCCAGCAGCCAAGGGGCGTATTCCCCCTACGAGCAGTACTTC.

The chain has TRBV28 and TRBJ2-2, with 13 bases that match TRBD2. This CDR3 contains 18 residues. The V gene's germline CDR1 is MDHEN and CDR2 SYDVKM. Trimming took 6 bases from V and 5 from J; bases not matched to a gene: 12. In DNA, the CDR3 is TGTGCCAGCAGCTCGGGACTAGCGGGACCACGGGGGACCGGGGAGCTGTTTTTT. This codes for CASSSGLAGPRGTGELFF.

The chain joins TRBV29-1 to TRBJ2-3, with 11 positions matching TRBD1. The V gene end was trimmed by 5 bases and the J gene end by 4 bases; junction bases not matched to a gene: 2. The CDR3 runs to 13 residues. Germline CDR1 SQVTM, CDR2 ANQGSEA. The CDR3 is CSVRTGGSDTQYF. Written as DNA, the CDR3 is TGCAGCGTTCGGACAGGGGGCTCAGATACGCAGTATTTT.